This T cell receptor (beta chain) was sequenced for a study of cytomegalovirus exposure and HLA in healthy donors. Study-level background: Within the Caucasian-associated ancestry cluster were roughly 79% of the 398 genotyped donors.

Trimming stripped 3 bases from V and 1 base from J, with 10 bases between. The CDR3 is 14 residues long. CDR1 and CDR2 (germline): SGHRS, YFSETQ. Primers for the PCR totalled 60 Vbeta and 13 Jbeta. Profiling relied on immunoSEQ multiplex PCR, and the TCRdb table lists in-frame clones only, not all of them. This sample's table has around 130,000 clones. This chain uses TRBV5-1 with TRBJ2-5; maybe TRBD1 (6 bases). The source is a woman in her sixties in good health and CMV-seronegative. Sequencing used PBMCs. The CDR3 is CASSSDSFQETQYF. CDR3 nucleotides: TGCGCCAGCAGCTCGGACAGCTTCCAAGAGACCCAGTACTTC.